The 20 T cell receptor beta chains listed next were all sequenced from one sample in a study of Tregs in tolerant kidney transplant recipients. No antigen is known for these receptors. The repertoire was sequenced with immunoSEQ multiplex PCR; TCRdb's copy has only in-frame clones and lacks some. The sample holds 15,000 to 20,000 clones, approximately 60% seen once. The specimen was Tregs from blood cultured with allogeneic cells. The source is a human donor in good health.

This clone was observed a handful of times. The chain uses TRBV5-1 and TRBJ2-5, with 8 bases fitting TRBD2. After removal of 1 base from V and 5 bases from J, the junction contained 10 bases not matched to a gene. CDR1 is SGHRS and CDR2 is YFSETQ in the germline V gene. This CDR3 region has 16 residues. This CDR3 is CASSLRSGGLRETQYF. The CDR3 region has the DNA TGCGCCAGCAGCTTGAGGAGCGGGGGTCTCAGGGAGACCCAGTACTTC.

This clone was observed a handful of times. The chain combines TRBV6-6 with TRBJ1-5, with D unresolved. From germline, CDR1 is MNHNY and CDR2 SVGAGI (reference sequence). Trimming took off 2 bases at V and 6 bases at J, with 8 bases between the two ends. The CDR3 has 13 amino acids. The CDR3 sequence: CASSYARGQPQHF. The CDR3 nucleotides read TGTGCCAGCAGTTACGCGCGGGGTCAGCCCCAGCATTTT.

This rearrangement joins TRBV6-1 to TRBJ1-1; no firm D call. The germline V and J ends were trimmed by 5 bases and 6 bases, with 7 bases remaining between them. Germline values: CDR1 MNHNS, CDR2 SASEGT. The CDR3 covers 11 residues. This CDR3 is CASSRAAEAFF. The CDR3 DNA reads TGTGCCAGCAGTCGCGCGGCTGAAGCTTTCTTT.

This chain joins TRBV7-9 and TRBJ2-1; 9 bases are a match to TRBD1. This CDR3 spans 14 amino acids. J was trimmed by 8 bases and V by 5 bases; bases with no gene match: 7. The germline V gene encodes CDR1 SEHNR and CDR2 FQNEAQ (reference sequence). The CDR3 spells CASSLRTGVDEQFF. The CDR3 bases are TGTGCCAGCAGCCTCCGGACAGGGGTCGATGAGCAGTTCTTC.

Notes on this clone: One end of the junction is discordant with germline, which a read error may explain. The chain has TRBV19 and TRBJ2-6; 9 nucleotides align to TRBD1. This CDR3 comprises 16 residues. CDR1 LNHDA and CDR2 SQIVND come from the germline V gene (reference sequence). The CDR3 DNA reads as TGCTTCCCGGGACAGGGCCCATGCTCTGGGGCCAACGTCCTGACTTTC. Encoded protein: CFPGQGPCSGANVLTF.

The CDR3 region is CASSVSQTSGITDTQYF. DNA for the CDR3: TGTGCCAGCAGCGTATCGCAGACTAGTGGGATTACAGATACGCAGTATTTT. The rearrangement joins TRBV9 to TRBJ2-3, with D possibly being TRBD2 (6 bases). V lost 1 base, J lost 3 bases, and 18 bases lay in between. This CDR3 is built from 17 residues. Per the germline V gene, CDR1 is SGDLS and CDR2 is YYNGEE.

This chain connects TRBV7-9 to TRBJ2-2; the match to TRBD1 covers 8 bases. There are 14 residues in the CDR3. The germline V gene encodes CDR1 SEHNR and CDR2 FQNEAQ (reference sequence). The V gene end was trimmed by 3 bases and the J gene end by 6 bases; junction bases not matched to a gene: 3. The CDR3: CASSLTGVAGELFF. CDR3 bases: TGTGCCAGCAGCTTGACAGGGGTGGCCGGGGAGCTGTTTTTT.

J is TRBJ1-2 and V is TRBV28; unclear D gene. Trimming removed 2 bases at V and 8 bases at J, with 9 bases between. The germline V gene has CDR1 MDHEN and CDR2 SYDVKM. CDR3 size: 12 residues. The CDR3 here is CASSLRARGYTF. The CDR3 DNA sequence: TGTGCCAGCAGTTTAAGGGCAAGGGGCTACACCTTC.

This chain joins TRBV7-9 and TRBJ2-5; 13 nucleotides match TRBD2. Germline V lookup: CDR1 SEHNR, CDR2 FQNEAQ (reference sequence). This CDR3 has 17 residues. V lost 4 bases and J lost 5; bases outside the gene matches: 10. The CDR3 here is CASSWVRTSGGRETQYF. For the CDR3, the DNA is TGTGCCAGCAGCTGGGTCCGGACTAGCGGGGGTCGGGAGACCCAGTACTTC.

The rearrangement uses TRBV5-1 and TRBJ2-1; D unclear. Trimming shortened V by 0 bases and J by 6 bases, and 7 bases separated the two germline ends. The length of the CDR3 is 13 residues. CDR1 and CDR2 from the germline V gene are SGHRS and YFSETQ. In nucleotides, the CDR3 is TGCGCCAGCAGCTTGGCGGTAATCAATGAGCAGTTCTTC. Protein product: CASSLAVINEQFF.

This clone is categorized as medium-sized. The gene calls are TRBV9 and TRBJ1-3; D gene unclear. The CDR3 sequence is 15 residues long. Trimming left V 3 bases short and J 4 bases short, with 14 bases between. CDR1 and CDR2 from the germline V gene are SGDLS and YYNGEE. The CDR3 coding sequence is TGTGCCAGCAGCGCCACGCGGGCGGGAGGAAACACCATATATTTT. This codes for CASSATRAGGNTIYF.

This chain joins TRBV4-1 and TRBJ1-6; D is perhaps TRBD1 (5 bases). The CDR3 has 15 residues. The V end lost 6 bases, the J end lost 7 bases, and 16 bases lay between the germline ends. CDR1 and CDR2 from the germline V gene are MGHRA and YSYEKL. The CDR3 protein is CASRPTTVGNSPLHF. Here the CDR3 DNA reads TGCGCCAGCAGACCAACGACAGTAGGGAATTCACCCCTCCACTTT.

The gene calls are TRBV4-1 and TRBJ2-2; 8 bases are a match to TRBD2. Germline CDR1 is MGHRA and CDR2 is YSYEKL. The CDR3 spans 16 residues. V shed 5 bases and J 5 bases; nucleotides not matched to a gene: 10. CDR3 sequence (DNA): TGCGCCAGCAGCTCCGCCGCGGGGGGCAGAACCGGGGAGCTGTTTTTT. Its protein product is CASSSAAGGRTGELFF.

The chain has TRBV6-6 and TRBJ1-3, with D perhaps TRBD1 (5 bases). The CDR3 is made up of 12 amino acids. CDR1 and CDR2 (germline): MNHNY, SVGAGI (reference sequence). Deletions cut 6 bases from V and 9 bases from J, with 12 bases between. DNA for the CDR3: TGTGCCAGCAGGTCAACGGGGGGCACCATATATTTT. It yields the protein CASRSTGGTIYF.

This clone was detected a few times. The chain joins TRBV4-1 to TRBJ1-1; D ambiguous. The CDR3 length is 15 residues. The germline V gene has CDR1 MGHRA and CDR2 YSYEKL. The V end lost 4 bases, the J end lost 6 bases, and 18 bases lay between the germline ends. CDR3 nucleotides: TGCGCCAGCAGCCGTAACAAGGCCAACAGCGCTGAAGCTTTCTTT. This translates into CASSRNKANSAEAFF.

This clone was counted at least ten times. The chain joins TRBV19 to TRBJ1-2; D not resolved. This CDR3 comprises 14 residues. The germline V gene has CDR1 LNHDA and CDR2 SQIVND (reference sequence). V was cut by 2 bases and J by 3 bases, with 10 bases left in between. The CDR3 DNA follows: TGTGCCAGTAGTATAACGAACAGCCACTATGGCTACACCTTC. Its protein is CASSITNSHYGYTF. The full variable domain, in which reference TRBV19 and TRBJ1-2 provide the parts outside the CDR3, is DGGITQSPKYLFRKEGQNVTLSCEQNLNHDAMYWYRQDPGQGLRLIYYSQIVNDFQKGDIAEGYSVSREKKESFPLTVTSAQKNPTAFYLCASSITNSHYGYTFGSGTRLTVV.

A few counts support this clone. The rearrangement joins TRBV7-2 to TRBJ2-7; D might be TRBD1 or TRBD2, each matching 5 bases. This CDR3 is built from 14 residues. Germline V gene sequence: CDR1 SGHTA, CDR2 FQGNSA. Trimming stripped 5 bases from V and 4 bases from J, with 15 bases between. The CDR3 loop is CASSPTVEGYEQYF. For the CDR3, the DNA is TGTGCCAGCAGCCCCACCGTTGAGGGGTACGAGCAGTACTTC.

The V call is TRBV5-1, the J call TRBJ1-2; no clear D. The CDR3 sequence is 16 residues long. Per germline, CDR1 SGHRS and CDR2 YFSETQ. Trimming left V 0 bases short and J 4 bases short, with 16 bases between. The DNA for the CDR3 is TGCGCCAGCAGCTTGGCCGGGGTCGGGGTAGGCTATGGCTACACCTTC. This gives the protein CASSLAGVGVGYGYTF.

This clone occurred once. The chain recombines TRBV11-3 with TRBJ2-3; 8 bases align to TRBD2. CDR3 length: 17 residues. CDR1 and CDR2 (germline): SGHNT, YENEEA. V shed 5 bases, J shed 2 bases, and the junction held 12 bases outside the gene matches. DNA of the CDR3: TGTGCCAGCAGCGAGAGGGCCAGCGGGAGACCCACAGATACGCAGTATTTT. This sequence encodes CASSERASGRPTDTQYF.

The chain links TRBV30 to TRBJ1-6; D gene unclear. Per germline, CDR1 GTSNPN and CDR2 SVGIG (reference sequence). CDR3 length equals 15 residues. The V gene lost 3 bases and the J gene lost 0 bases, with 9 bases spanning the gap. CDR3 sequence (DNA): TGTGCCTGGAGGGGCCAGAGCTCCTATAATTCACCCCTCCACTTT. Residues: CAWRGQSSYNSPLHF.